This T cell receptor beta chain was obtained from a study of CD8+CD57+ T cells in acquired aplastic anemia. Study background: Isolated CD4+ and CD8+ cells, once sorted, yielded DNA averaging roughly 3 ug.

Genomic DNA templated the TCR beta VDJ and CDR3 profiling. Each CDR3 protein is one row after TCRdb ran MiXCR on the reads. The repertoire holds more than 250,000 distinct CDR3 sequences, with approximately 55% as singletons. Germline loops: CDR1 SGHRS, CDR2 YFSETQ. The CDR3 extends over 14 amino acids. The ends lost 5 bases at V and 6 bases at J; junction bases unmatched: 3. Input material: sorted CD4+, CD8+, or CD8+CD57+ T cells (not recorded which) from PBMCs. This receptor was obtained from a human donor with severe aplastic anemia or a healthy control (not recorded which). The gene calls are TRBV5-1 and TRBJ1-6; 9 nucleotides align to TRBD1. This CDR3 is CASREDRGNSPLHF. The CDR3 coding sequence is TGCGCCAGCAGGGAGGACAGGGGTAATTCACCCCTCCACTTT.